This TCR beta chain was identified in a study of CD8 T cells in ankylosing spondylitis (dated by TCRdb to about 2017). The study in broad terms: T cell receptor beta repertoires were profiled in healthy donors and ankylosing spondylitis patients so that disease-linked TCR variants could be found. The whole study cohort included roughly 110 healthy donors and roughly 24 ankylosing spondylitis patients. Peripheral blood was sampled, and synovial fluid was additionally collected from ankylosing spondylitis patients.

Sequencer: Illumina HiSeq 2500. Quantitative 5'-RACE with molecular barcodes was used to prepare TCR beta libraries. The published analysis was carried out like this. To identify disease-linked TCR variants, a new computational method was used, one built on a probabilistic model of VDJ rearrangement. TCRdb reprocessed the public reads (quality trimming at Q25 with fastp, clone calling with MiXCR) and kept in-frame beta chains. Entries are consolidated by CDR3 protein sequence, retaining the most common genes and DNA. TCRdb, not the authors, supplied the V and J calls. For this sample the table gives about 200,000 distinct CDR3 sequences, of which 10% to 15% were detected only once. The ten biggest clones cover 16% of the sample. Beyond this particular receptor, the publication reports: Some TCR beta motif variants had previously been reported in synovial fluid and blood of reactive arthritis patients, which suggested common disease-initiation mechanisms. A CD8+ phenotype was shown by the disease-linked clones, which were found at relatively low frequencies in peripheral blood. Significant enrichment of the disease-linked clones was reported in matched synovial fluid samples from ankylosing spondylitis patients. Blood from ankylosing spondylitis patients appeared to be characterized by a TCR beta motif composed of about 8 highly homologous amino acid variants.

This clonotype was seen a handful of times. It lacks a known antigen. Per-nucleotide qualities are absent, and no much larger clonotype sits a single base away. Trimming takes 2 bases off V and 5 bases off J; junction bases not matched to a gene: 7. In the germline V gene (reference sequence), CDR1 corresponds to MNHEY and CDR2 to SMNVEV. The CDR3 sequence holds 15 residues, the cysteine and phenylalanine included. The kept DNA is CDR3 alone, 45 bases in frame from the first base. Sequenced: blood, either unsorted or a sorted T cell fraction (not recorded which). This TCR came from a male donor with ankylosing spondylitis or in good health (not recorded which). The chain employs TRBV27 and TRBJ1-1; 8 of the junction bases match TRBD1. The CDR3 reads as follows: CASSLVRQGKTEAFF. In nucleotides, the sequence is TGTGCCAGCAGTTTAGTGAGACAGGGGAAAACTGAAGCTTTCTTT.